The 6 T cell receptor beta chains below were found in one sample sequenced in a study of blood T cell repertoires in COVID-19. Data came from immunoSEQ multiplex PCR; TCRdb stores just in-frame clones and leaves some out. The repertoire includes around 170,000 clones, around 89% of them detected once, and about a quarter sits in the top ten. Sequencing was carried out using peripheral blood. The receptors were gathered from a man aged 55 to 70 with acute or convalescent COVID-19.

The sample holds one count of this clone. The chain joins TRBV5-1 to TRBJ2-5; 8 nucleotides match TRBD2. Germline CDR1 is SGHRS and CDR2 is YFSETQ. J gave up 5 bases and V 4 bases, and 7 bases lay outside the gene matches. This CDR3 is 14 amino acids long. CDR3 in DNA: TGCGCCAGCAGCCCGGGACTAGGGAGGGAGACCCAGTACTTC. As protein: CASSPGLGRETQYF.

The chain employs TRBV7-9 and TRBJ1-3; D ambiguous. The germline V gene has CDR1 SEHNR and CDR2 FQNEAQ (reference sequence). V was cut by 6 bases and J by 4 bases, with 7 bases left in between. This CDR3 has 12 amino acids. For the CDR3, the DNA is TGTGCCAGCAGTCCGGGGGGAAACACCATATATTTT. Its protein product is CASSPGGNTIYF.

The CDR3 here is CASSPGTGQTQYF. DNA for the CDR3: TGTGCCAGCTCACCAGGGACAGGACAGACCCAGTACTTC. This chain links TRBV18 with TRBJ2-5; 8 nucleotides match TRBD1. The CDR3 is 13 residues long. V trimming: 2 bases; J trimming: 6 bases; junction bases outside the gene matches: 2. The germline CDR1 and CDR2 sequences are KGHSH and LQKENI.

This CDR3 reads CASSIEGPQHF. In DNA form, the CDR3 reads TGTGCCAGTAGTATTGAGGGGCCCCAGCATTTT. The rearrangement joins TRBV19 to TRBJ1-5, with D uncertain. This CDR3 region has 11 residues. Germline CDR1 LNHDA, CDR2 SQIVND (reference sequence). V was cut by 3 bases and J by 9 bases, with 6 bases left in between.

The chain couples TRBV10-2 to TRBJ1-1, with D maybe TRBD1 (6 bases). Germline CDR1 is WSHSY and CDR2 is SAAADI. Between the trimmed V and J ends, which lost 4 bases and 4 bases, there was a span of 13 bases. The CDR3 totals 14 residues. CDR3 bases: TGCGCCAGCAGTGTTCAGGGGACAACCACTGAAGCTTTCTTT. It translates to CASSVQGTTTEAFF.

The rearrangement joins TRBV9 to TRBJ1-3; D gene unclear. V was cut by 7 bases and J by 3 bases, with 17 bases left in between. Per the germline V gene, CDR1 is SGDLS and CDR2 is YYNGEE. The CDR3 runs to 15 residues. CDR3 nucleotides: TGTGCCAGCTCCCCGGAGAGCGGCTTTGGAAACACCATATATTTT. Protein product: CASSPESGFGNTIYF.